Below are 10 T cell receptor beta chains sequenced from a single sample in a study of blood T cells in healthy people across ages. Using a J-beta primer mix together with a sample-barcoded 5' primer, a second PCR was run for about 6 to 11 cycles. TCRdb passed the 5' RACE reads through MiXCR, listing each CDR3 protein once. The sample lists about a million distinct CDR3 sequences; 35% to 45% were seen once. The material sequenced was blood. Source of these receptors: a man younger than 35 in good health.

This clonotype turned up a few times. The rearrangement joins TRBV2 to TRBJ1-2; TRBD1 matches 7 bases. V gave up 8 bases and J gave up 2 bases; unmatched junction bases: 11. In germline, CDR1 is SNHLY, CDR2 FYNNEI. The CDR3 length is 15 residues. This CDR3 reads CASQRGGLENYGYTF. The CDR3 DNA follows: TGTGCCAGCCAGAGAGGGGGCTTGGAAAACTATGGCTACACCTTC.

On this clonotype itself: Relative to the germline gene, one junction end is altered; a read error may explain this. The rearrangement joins TRBV10-3 to TRBJ2-1; possibly TRBD1 or TRBD2 for D (5 bases each). The germline V gene encodes CDR1 ENHRY and CDR2 SYGVKD. CDR3 size: 15 residues. CDR3 region: CASSEYSYGGHEQFF. Here the CDR3 DNA reads TGTGCCAGCAGTGAATATTCCTACGGAGGACACGAGCAGTTCTTC.

This clonotype was detected once. The chain is built from TRBV6-5 and TRBJ1-1; D gene ambiguous. V was cut by 8 bases and J by 0 bases, with 19 bases left in between. The V gene's germline CDR1 is MNHEY and CDR2 SVGAGI. CDR3 length: 16 residues. The CDR3 reads CASHVAQGSLNTEAFF. The CDR3 DNA reads as TGTGCCAGCCATGTGGCTCAAGGGTCGTTGAACACTGAAGCTTTCTTT.

The V and J genes are TRBV5-1 and TRBJ2-1; unclear D gene. V gave up 0 bases and J gave up 0 bases, with 13 bases separating them. The CDR3 consists of 17 residues. CDR1 SGHRS and CDR2 YFSETQ come from the germline V gene. The CDR3 nucleotides are TGCGCCAGCAGCTTGGAATCGACCCCAGACTCCTACAATGAGCAGTTCTTC. This codes for CASSLESTPDSYNEQFF.

The chain employs TRBV3-1 and TRBJ2-1; D remains ambiguous. With 4 bases removed from V and 8 bases from J, the gap between germline ends came to 18 bases. The germline V gene has CDR1 LGHDT and CDR2 YNNKEL (reference sequence). The CDR3 consists of 15 residues. The CDR3 loop reads CASSPTSSQRHEQFF. The CDR3 DNA sequence: TGTGCCAGCAGCCCCACGTCCAGCCAACGTCATGAGCAGTTCTTC.

The rearrangement uses TRBV6-2 or TRBV6-3 and TRBJ2-5; 9 bases fit TRBD2. With the DNA end fitting TRBJ2-7 better, the J assignment may be wrong. The CDR3 has 16 amino acids. The germline V gene encodes CDR1 MNHEY and CDR2 SVGEGT. The CDR3 is CASSYRLPGLASEQYF. CDR3 coding DNA: TGTGCCAGCAGTTACCGTCTACCGGGACTAGCAAGCGAGCAGTACTTC.

This clonotype was recorded a few times. This chain connects TRBV7-9 to TRBJ2-3; no definite D call. Germline CDR1 reads SEHNR; CDR2 reads FQNEAQ (reference sequence). The CDR3 length is 16 residues. V lost 4 bases, J lost 2 bases, and 16 bases lay in between. CDR3 sequence (DNA): TGTGCCAGCAGCTCAAACTCCAGGTCATCCACAGATACGCAGTATTTT. Translating it yields CASSSNSRSSTDTQYF.

The rearrangement links TRBV14 to TRBJ1-4; D is unclear. The V and J ends lost 0 bases and 7 bases respectively, with 9 bases between them. Germline V gene sequence: CDR1 SGHDN, CDR2 FVKESK. CDR3 length: 14 residues. The CDR3 DNA is TGTGCCAGCAGCCAAGATAATGTTAGTGAAAAACTGTTTTTT. This translates into CASSQDNVSEKLFF.

The V gene is TRBV7-2, the J gene TRBJ1-4; 8 bases fit TRBD1. V dropped 2 bases and J dropped 8; count of bases not matched to a gene: 7. In germline, CDR1 is SGHTA, CDR2 FQGNSA. The CDR3 runs to 15 residues. The chain's CDR3 is CASSLNQGAVEKLFF. Here the CDR3 DNA reads TGTGCCAGCAGCTTAAACCAGGGGGCAGTGGAAAAACTGTTTTTT.

This clonotype has more than one count but fewer than ten. The chain is built from TRBV21-1 and TRBJ2-5. TRBV21-1 corresponds to a pseudogene. CDR3 length: 13 residues. This CDR3 is CASSNGLEETQYF. The CDR3 coding sequence is TGTGCCAGCAGCAATGGGTTGGAGGAGACCCAGTACTTC.